The sequence of this T cell receptor (beta chain) was determined in a study of T cells after yellow fever vaccination. This clonotype was detected ten times or more. Each CDR3 protein is one row after TCRdb ran MiXCR on the 5' RACE reads. The table shows about 340,000 distinct CDR3 sequences, with roughly 4.3% occurring only once. V lost 0 bases to trimming and J lost 1 base, with 8 bases between them. CDR1 is SGHRS and CDR2 is YFSETQ in the germline V gene. This CDR3 spans 15 amino acids. The sequence was collected from a man in his late teens or twenties who received the YFV17D yellow fever vaccine. The V gene is TRBV5-1, the J gene TRBJ2-1; the D is unclear. Sequenced here: PBMCs, sampled 5 days after the yellow fever booster vaccination. As DNA, the CDR3 is TGCGCCAGCAGCTTGGTTGGAGTATCCTACAATGAGCAGTTCTTC. The encoded protein is CASSLVGVSYNEQFF.